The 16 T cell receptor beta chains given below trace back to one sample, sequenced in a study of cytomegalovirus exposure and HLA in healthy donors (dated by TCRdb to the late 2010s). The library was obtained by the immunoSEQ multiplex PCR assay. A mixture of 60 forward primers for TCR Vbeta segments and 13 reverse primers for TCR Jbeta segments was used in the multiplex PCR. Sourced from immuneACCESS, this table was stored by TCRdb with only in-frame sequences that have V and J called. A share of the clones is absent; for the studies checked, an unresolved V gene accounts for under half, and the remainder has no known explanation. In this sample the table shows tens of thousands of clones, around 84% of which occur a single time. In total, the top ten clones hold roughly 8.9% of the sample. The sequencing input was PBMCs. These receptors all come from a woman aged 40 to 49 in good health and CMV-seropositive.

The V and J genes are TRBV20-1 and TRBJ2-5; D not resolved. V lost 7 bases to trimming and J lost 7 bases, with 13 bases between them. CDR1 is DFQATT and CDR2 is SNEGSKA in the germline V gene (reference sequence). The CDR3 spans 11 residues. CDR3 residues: CSGISRGTQYF. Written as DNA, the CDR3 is TGCAGTGGTATATCCCGCGGGACCCAGTACTTC.

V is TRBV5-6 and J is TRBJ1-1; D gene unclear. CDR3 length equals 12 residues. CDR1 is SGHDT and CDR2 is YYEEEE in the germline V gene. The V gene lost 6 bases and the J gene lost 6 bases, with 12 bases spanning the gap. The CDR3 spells CASKARLAEAFF. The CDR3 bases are TGTGCCAGCAAAGCCAGGCTGGCTGAAGCTTTCTTT. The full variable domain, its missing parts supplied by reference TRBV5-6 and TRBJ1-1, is DAGVTQSPTHLIKTRGQQVTLRCSPKSGHDTVSWYQQALGQGPQFIFQYYEEEERQRGNFPDRFSGHQFPNYSSELNVNALLLGDSALYLCASKARLAEAFFGQGTRLTVV.

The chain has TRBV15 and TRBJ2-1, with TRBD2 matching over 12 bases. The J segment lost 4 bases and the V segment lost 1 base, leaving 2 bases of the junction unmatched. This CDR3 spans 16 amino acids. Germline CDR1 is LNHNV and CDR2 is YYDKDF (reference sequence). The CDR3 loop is CATSRGTSGGYNEQFF. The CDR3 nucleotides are TGTGCCACCAGCAGAGGAACTAGCGGGGGGTACAATGAGCAGTTCTTC. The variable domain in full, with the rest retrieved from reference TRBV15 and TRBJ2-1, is DAMVIQNPRYQVTQFGKPVTLSCSQTLNHNVMYWYQQKSSQAPKLLFHYYDKDFNNEADTPDNFQSRRPNTSFCFLDIRSPGLGDTAMYLCATSRGTSGGYNEQFFGPGTRLTVL.

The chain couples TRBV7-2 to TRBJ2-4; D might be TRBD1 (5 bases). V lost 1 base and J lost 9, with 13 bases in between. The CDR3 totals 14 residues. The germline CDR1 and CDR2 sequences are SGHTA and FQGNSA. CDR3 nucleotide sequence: TGTGCCAGCAGCTTAGTGGGCAGGGCGGCCATTCAGTACTTC. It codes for CASSLVGRAAIQYF.

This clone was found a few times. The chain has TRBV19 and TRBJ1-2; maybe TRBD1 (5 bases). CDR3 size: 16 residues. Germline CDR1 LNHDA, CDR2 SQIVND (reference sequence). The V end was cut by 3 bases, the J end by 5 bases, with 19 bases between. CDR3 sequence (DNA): TGTGCCAGTAGTATCCCGACAGAAAGAAGTCATTATGGCTACACCTTC. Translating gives CASSIPTERSHYGYTF.

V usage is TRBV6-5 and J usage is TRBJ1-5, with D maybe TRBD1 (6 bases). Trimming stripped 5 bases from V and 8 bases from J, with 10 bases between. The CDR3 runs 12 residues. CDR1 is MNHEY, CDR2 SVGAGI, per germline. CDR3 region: CASSEAGEPQHF. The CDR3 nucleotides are TGTGCCAGCAGTGAAGCAGGGGAGCCCCAGCATTTT.

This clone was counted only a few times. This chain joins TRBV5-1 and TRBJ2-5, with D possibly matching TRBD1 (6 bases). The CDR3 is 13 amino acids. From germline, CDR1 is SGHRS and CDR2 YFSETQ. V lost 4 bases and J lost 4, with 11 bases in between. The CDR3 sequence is CASSTIQGETQYF. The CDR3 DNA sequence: TGCGCCAGCAGCACAATACAGGGAGAGACCCAGTACTTC. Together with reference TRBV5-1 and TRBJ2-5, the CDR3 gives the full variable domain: KAGVTQTPRYLIKTRGQQVTLSCSPISGHRSVSWYQQTPGQGLQFLFEYFSETQRNKGNFPGRFSGRQFSNSRSEMNVSTLELGDSALYLCASSTIQGETQYFGPGTRLLVL.

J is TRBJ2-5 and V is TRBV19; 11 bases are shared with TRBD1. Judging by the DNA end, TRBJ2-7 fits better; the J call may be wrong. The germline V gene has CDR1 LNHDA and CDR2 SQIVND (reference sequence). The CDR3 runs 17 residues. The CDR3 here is CASSIAHPGQGAYEQYF. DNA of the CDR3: TGTGCCAGTAGTATAGCGCATCCGGGACAGGGGGCCTACGAGCAGTACTTC.

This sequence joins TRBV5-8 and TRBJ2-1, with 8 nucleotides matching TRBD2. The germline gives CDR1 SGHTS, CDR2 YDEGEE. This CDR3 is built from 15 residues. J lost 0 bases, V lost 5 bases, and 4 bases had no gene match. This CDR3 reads CASSFSGASYNEQFF. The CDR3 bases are TGTGCCAGCAGTTTTAGCGGGGCCTCCTACAATGAGCAGTTCTTC. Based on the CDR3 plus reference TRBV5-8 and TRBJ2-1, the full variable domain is EAGVTQSPTHLIKTRGQQATLRCSPISGHTSVYWYQQALGLGLQFLLWYDEGEERNRGNFPPRFSGRQFPNYSSELNVNALELEDSALYLCASSFSGASYNEQFFGPGTRLTVL.

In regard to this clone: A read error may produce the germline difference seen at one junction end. CDR3 DNA: TGTTCCAGCAGCTCACAAACAGATACGCAGTATTTT. As protein: CSSSSQTDTQYF. The chain combines TRBV7-9 with TRBJ2-3; D is uncertain. This CDR3 has 12 amino acids. The germline V gene encodes CDR1 SEHNR and CDR2 FQNEAQ (reference sequence).

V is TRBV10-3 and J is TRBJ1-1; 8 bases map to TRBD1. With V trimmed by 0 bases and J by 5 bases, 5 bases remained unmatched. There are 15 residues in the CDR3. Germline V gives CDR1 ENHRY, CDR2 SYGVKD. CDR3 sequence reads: CAISESTGVSTEAFF. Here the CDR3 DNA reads TGTGCCATCAGTGAGTCGACAGGGGTGTCGACTGAAGCTTTCTTT.

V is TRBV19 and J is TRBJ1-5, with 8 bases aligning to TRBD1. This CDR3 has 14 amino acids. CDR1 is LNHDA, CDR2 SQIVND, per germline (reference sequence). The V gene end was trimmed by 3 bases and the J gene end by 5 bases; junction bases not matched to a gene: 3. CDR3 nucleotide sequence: TGTGCCAGTAGTATTGGACAGGGCTATCAGCCCCAGCATTTT. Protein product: CASSIGQGYQPQHF. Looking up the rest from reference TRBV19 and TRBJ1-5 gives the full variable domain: DGGITQSPKYLFRKEGQNVTLSCEQNLNHDAMYWYRQDPGQGLRLIYYSQIVNDFQKGDIAEGYSVSREKKESFPLTVTSAQKNPTAFYLCASSIGQGYQPQHFGDGTRLSIL.

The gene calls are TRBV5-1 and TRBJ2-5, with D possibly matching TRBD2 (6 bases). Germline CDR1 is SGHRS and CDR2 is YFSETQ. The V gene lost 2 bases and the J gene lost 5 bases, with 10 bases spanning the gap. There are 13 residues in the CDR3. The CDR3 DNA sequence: TGCGCCAGCAGCTTCCGGCTAGCGGAGACCCAGTACTTC. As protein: CASSFRLAETQYF.

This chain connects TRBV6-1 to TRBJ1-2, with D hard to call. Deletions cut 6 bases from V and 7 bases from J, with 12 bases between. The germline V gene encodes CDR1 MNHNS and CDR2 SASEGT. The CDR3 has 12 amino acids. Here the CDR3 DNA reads TGTGCCAGCAGCCCGGAGGTTTCTGGCTACACCTTC. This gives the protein CASSPEVSGYTF.

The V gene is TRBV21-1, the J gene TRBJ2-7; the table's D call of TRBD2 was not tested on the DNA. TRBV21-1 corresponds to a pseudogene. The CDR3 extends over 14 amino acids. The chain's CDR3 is CASSKGLVGNEQYF. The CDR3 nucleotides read TGTGCCAGCAGCAAAGGACTAGTTGGGAACGAGCAGTACTTC.

CDR3 nucleotide sequence: TGTGCCAGCAGCTTAGTAGGGACAGGGGACGAGCAGTACTTC. Protein sequence: CASSLVGTGDEQYF. The chain couples TRBV7-8 to TRBJ2-7; 10 bases align to TRBD1. Germline loops: CDR1 SGHVS, CDR2 FQNEAQ. The CDR3 extends over 14 amino acids. The J segment lost 5 bases and the V segment lost 1 base, leaving 2 bases of the junction unmatched.